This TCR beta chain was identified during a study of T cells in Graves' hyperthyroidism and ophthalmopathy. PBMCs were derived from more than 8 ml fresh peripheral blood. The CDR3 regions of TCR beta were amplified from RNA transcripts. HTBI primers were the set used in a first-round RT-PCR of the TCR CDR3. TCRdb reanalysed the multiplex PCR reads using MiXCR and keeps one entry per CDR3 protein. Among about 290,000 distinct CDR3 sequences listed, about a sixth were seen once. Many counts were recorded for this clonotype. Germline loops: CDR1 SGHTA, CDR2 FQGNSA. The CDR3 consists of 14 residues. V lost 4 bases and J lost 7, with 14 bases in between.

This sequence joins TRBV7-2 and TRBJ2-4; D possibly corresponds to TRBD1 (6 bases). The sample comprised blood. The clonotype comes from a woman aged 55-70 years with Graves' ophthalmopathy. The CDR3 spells CASSSQGAWNIQYF. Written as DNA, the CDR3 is TGTGCCAGCAGCTCACAGGGAGCGTGGAACATTCAGTACTTC. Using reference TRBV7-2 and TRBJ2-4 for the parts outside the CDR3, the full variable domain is GAGVSQSPSNKVTEKGKDVELRCDPISGHTALYWYRQSLGQGLEFLIYFQGNSAPDKSGLPSDRFSAERTGGSVSTLTIQRTQQEDSAVYLCASSSQGAWNIQYFGAGTRLSVL.